This T cell receptor beta chain originates from a study of T cell responses to AZD1222 COVID-19 vaccine. The study's findings and limits: The sample set comprised mostly white British donors with more females, and clonal diversity was possibly underestimated.

Some clones are missing from TCRdb's copy, which holds only in-frame ones; the method was immunoSEQ multiplex PCR. Of approximately 190,000 clones in the sample, just over 90% were seen once. A word on this clone: The antigen remains unidentified.

This sample comprised peripheral blood, obtained on day 0 of AZD1222 vaccination. This TCR derives from an adult in good health.

CDR3 loop: CASTSNTEAFF. The CDR3 DNA reads TGTGCCAGCACCTCAAACACTGAAGCTTTCTTT. V is TRBV3-1 (or the pseudogene TRBV3-2) and J is TRBJ1-1; D gene ambiguous. CDR1 and CDR2 (germline): LGHDT, YNNKEL (reference sequence). CDR3 length: 11 residues. Trimming pared 7 bases from V and 2 bases from J, leaving 5 bases between.